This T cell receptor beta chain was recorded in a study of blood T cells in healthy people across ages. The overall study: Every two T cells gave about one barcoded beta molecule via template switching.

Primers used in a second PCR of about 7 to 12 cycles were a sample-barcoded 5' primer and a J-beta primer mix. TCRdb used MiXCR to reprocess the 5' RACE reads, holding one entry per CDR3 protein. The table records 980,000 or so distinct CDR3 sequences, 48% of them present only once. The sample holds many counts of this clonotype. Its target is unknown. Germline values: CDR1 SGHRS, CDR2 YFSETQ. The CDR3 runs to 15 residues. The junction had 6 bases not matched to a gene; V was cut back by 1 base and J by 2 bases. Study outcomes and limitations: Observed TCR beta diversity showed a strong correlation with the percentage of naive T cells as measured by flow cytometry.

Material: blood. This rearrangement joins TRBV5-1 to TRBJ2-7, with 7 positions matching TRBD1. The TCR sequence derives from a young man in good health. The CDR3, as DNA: TGCGCCAGCAGCTTGACCTCCGGGACAGCCTACGAGCAGTACTTC. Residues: CASSLTSGTAYEQYF.